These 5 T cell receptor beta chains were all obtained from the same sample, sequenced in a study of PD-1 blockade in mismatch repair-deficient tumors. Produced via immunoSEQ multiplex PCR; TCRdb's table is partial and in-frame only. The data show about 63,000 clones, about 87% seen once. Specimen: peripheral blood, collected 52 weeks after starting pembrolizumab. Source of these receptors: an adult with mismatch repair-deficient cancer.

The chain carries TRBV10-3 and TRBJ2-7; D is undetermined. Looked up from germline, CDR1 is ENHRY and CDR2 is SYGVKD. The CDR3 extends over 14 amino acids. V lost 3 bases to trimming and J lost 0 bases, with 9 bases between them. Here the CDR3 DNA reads TGTGCCATCAGTGACAGGACGGGCTCCTACGAGCAGTACTTC. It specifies CAISDRTGSYEQYF.

The CDR3 DNA reads TGCGCCAGCAGACTCGGGGGACTGAACACTGAAGCTTTCTTT. Its translation is CASRLGGLNTEAFF. The chain is built from TRBV4-1 and TRBJ1-1; D is perhaps TRBD1 (5 bases). Trimming took 6 bases from V and 0 from J, leaving 11 bases between them. The CDR3 is made up of 14 amino acids. CDR1 and CDR2 (germline): MGHRA, YSYEKL.

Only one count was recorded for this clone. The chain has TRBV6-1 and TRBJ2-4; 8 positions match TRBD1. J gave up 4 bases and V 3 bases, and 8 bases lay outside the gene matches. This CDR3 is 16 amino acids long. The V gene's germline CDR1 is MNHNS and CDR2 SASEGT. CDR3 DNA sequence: TGTGCCAGCAGTGATCCCCAGACAGGGGTGAAAAACATTCAGTACTTC. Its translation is CASSDPQTGVKNIQYF.

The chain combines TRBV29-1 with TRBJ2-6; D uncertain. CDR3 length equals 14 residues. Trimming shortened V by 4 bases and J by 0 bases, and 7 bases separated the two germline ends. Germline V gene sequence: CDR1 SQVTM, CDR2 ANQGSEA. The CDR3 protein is CSVAPDSGANVLTF. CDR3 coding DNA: TGCAGCGTTGCCCCGGACTCTGGGGCCAACGTCCTGACTTTC.

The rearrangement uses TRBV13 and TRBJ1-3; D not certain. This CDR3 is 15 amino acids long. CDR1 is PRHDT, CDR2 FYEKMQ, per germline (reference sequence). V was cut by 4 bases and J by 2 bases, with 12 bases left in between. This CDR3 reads CASSSMGGPGNTIYF. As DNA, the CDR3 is TGTGCCAGCAGCTCAATGGGAGGGCCTGGAAACACCATATATTTT.